This T cell receptor (beta chain) was sequenced in a study of breast tumors, draining lymph nodes, adjacent tissues (dated by TCRdb to 2016 to 2017). About the study as a whole: TCR beta repertoires were compared across tumor, adjacent nontumor tissue and axillary lymph nodes obtained from breast cancer patients. The study was designed to assess the relationships and possible T-cell exchange between tumor, surrounding tissue and draining lymph node repertoires in human breast cancer. What the authors observed across the whole study: Tumor and nontumor tissue repertoires were significantly more similar in luminal-like than in basal-like breast cancer. A scenario in which most tumor T cells derive from the lymph node and then expand within tumor tissue was judged to be consistent with the data. The conclusion that tumor T cells originate in lymph nodes was framed as consistent with a hypothesis rather than directly demonstrated. Tumor T-cell repertoires showed less diversity than lymph node repertoires and more diversity than nontumor tissue repertoires, and tumor T-cell repertoires showed preferential V and J gene usage.

This clonotype was detected ten times or more. There is no known antigen for this receptor. One base away there is no much larger clone; base qualities are not given. The lymph node samples were taken from the axillary draining lymph nodes of breast cancer patients. Sequencing was carried out with an Illumina HiSeq 2000. TCR beta chain libraries were generated through multiplex PCR amplification. The amplified TCR beta chain products were analyzed by high-throughput sequencing. TCRdb's own reprocessing of the public reads used fastp at Q25 and MiXCR and kept productive beta chains. When rows share a CDR3 protein, they turn into one entry using the most common DNA and genes. Here the sample has more than 85,000 distinct CDR3 sequences; 21% occur a single time. The top ten clones comprise over 1% of the sample. A distance of 13 bases separates the germline ends of V and J, which lose 0 bases and 0 bases respectively. Taken from cysteine to phenylalanine, the CDR3 has 17 residues. CDR3 DNA is the only sequence kept; it has 51 bases, read in frame from the first base. The germline V gene specifies SGHAT as CDR1 and FQNNGV as CDR2.

The clonotype originates from a female donor with breast cancer. Some clones in this sample may be carry-over from other donors' samples. Recombination linked TRBV11-2 to TRBJ2-3, with an unclear D gene assignment. Sequenced material: axillary lymph node tissue. Here is the DNA: TGTGCCAGCAGCTTAGATACCCCTTTCTCTAGCACAGATACGCAGTATTTT. This is translated as CASSLDTPFSSTDTQYF. Here the CDR3 is joined to the reference TRBV11-2 and TRBJ2-3 genes, and the full variable domain is: EAGVAQSPRYKIIEKRQSVAFWCNPISGHATLYWYQQILGQGPKLLIQFQNNGVVDDSQLPKDRFSAERLKGVDSTLKIQPAKLEDSAVYLCASSLDTPFSSTDTQYFGPGTRLTVL.